This entry concerns a single T cell receptor beta chain. The antigen remains unidentified. Because it lacks the conserved phenylalanine or tryptophan at the end, this CDR3 is likely a read error. The limits of the CDR3 on the DNA are not certain, so only TCRdb's listed CDR3 is given. The CDR3 is 10 amino acids in total, end residues counted. This sample is part of a study of tumor and adjacent non-tumor tissue in lung cancer. At the level of the study: Histology: 11 to 13 adenocarcinoma, a couple of squamous cell carcinoma, 1 small cell lung cancer. Stage I to III disease affected 10 men and roughly 5 women aged about 30 to 76.

The template was RNA from unsorted bulk tissue. Newly diagnosed lung cancer patients had thoracic surgery in China, August–late 2014, without prior chemotherapy. Study-wide results and limits: TCR diversity was significantly greater in tumor than normal lung tissue.

A modified ARM-PCR protocol with three rounds of nested PCR amplified TCRbeta. One entry per CDR3 protein, called by TCRdb with MiXCR from the multiplex PCR reads. The sample includes roughly 81,000 distinct CDR3 sequences, 61% of them seen just once. The source of this sequence is a man aged 70-80 years with non-small cell lung cancer. The material sequenced was lung tumor tissue. The chain couples TRBV21-1 to TRBJ1-3. TRBV21-1 is flagged as a pseudogene. This chain's CDR3 is CASSKEVVRS.